This TCR beta chain is from a study of T cells after yellow fever vaccination. TCR cDNA, made by 5'RACE template switching, carried an added universal primer site and UMIs. TCRdb re-analysed the 5' RACE reads in MiXCR, keeping a single row per CDR3 protein. The sample includes around 300,000 distinct CDR3 sequences, 4.1% seen only once; the top ten take just under 25%. Trimming left V 2 bases short and J 11 bases short, with 15 bases between. This CDR3 is 13 amino acids long. Findings of the study overall: Booster sampling recovered most clones from primary vaccination (under 98% CD4, around 88% CD8). The study found a weaker secondary response that peaked faster, day 5 versus 15.

As concerns this clonotype: Its specificity is unknown.

The specimen comprised PBMCs, sampled 5 days after the yellow fever booster vaccination. The sequence came from a man between 18 and 35 years old who received the YFV17D yellow fever vaccine. The chain links TRBV12-3 or TRBV12-4 to TRBJ1-1; D is ambiguous. The chain's CDR3 is CASSLSGTKAAFF. The CDR3 coding sequence is TGTGCCAGCAGTTTATCGGGTACAAAAGCGGCTTTCTTT.